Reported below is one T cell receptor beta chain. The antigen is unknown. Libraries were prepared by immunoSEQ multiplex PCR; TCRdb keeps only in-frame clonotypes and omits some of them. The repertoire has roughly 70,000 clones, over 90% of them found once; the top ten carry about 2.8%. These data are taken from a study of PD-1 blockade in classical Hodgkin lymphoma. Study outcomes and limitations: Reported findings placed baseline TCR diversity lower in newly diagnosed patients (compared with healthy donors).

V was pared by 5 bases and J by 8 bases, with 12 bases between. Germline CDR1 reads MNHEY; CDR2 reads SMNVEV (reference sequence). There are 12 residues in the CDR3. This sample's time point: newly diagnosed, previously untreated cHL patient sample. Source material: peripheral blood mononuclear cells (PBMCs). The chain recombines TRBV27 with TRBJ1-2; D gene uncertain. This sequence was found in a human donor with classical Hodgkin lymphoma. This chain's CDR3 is CASSGFLGGYTF. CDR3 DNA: TGTGCCAGCAGTGGGTTCTTAGGCGGCTACACCTTC.